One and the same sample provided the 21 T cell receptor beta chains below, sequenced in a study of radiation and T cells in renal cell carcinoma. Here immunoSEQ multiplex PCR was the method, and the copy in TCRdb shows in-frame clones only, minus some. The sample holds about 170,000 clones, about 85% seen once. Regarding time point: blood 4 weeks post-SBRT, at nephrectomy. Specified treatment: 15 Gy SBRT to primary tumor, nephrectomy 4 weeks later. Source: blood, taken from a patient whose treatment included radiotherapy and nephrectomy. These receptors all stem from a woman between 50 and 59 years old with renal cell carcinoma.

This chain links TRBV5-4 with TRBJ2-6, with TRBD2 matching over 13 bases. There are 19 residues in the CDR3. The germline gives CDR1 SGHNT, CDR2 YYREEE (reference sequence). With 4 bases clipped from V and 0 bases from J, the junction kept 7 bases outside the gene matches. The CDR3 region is CASSLEGLAGYSGANVLTF. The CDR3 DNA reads TGTGCCAGCAGCCTAGAGGGACTAGCGGGATACTCTGGGGCCAACGTCCTGACTTTC. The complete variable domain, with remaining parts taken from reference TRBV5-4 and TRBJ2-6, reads ETGVTQSPTHLIKTRGQQVTLRCSSQSGHNTVSWYQQALGQGPQFIFQYYREEENGRGNFPPRFSGLQFPNYSSELNVNALELDDSALYLCASSLEGLAGYSGANVLTFGAGSRLTVL.

CDR3 region: CASSLGQGIYEQYF. Here the CDR3 DNA reads TGTGCCAGCAGCTTGGGGCAAGGCATATACGAGCAGTACTTC. The chain couples TRBV7-9 to TRBJ2-7; D possibly corresponds to TRBD1 (5 bases). Germline-derived CDR1 and CDR2 are SEHNR and FQNEAQ (reference sequence). This CDR3 comprises 14 residues. Trimming cost V 3 bases and J 4 bases, with 13 bases left between them.

CDR3 region: CASRDREYEQYF. The CDR3 DNA is TGTGCCAGCAGGGATAGAGAATACGAGCAGTACTTC. The V gene is TRBV25-1, the J gene TRBJ2-5; unclear D gene. The J call may not be correct, given that the DNA end is closer to TRBJ2-7. In germline, CDR1 is MGHDK, CDR2 SYGVNS. The CDR3 spans 12 residues.

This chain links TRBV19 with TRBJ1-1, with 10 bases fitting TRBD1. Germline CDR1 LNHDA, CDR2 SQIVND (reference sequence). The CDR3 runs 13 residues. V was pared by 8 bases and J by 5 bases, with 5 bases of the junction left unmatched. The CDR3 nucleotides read TGTGCCAGTGCGGACAGGGGGGAGACTGAAGCTTTCTTT. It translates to CASADRGETEAFF.

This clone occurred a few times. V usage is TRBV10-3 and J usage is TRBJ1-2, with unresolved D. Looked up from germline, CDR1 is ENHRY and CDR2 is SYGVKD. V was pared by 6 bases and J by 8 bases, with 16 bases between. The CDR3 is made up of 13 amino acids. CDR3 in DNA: TGTGCCATCAGGCTGAGGGATCAGAGCGGCTACACCTTC. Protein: CAIRLRDQSGYTF.

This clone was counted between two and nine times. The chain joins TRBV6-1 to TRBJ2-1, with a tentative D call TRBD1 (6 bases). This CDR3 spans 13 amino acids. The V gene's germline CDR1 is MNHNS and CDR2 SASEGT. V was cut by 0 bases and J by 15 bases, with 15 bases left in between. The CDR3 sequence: CASSEAGAPRRFF. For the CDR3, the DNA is TGTGCCAGCAGTGAAGCGGGGGCGCCAAGGCGGTTCTTC.

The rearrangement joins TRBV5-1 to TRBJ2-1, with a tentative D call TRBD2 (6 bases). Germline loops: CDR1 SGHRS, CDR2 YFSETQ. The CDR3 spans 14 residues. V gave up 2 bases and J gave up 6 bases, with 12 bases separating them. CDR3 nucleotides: TGCGCCAGCAGCTTCCCGACTAGAGGCAATGAGCAGTTCTTC. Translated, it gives CASSFPTRGNEQFF.

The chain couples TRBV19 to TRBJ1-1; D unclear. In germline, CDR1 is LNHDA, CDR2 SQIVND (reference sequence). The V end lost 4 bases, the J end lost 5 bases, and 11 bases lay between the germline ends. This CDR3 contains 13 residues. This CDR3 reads CASSKVLGTEAFF. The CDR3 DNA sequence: TGTGCCAGTAGTAAGGTCCTCGGTACTGAAGCTTTCTTT.

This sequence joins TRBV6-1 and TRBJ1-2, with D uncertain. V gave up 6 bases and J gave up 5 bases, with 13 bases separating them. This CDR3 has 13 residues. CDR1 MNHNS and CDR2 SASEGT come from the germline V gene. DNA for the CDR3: TGTGCCAGCAGATCGTTCAGTTCATATGGCTACACCTTC. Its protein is CASRSFSSYGYTF.

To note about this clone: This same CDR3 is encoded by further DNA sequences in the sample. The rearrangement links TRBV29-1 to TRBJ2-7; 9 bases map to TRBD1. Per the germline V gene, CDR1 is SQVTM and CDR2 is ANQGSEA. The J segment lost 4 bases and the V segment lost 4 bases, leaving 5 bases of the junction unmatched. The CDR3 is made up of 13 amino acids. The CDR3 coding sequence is TGCAGCGTTGGGGGGACAGGGTTTTACGAGCAGTACTTC. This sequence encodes CSVGGTGFYEQYF.

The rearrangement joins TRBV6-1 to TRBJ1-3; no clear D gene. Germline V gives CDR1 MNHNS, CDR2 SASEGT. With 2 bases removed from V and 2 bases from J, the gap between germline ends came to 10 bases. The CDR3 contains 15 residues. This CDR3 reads CASSEIPVAGNTIYF. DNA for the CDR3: TGTGCCAGCAGTGAAATTCCCGTCGCTGGAAACACCATATATTTT.

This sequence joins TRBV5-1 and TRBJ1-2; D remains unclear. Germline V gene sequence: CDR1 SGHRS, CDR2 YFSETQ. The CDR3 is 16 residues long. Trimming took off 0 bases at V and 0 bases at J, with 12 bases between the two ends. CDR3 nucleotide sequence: TGCGCCAGCAGCTTGGGCCTACCAGGAGCTAACTATGGCTACACCTTC. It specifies CASSLGLPGANYGYTF.

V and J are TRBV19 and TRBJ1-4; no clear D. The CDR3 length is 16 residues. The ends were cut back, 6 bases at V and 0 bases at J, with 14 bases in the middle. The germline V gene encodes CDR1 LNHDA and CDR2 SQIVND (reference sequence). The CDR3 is CASRGKGYPTNEKLFF. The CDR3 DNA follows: TGTGCCAGTAGAGGGAAGGGTTACCCAACTAATGAAAAACTGTTTTTT.

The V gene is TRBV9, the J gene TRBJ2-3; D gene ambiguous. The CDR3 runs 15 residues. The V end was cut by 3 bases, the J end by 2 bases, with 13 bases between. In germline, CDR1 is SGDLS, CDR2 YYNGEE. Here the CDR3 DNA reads TGTGCCAGCAGCGGTTCGACAACCTTCACAGATACGCAGTATTTT. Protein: CASSGSTTFTDTQYF.

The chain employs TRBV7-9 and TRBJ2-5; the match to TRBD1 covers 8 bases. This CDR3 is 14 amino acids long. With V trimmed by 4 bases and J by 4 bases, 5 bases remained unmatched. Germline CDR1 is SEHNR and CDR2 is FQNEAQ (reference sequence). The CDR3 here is CASSYRGFGETQYF. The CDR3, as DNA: TGTGCCAGCAGCTACAGGGGGTTTGGAGAGACCCAGTACTTC.

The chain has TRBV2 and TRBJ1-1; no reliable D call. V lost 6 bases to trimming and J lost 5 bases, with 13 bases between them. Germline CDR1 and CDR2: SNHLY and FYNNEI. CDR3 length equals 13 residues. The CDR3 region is CASRTRRETEAFF. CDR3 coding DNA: TGTGCCAGCAGGACACGGAGGGAAACTGAAGCTTTCTTT.

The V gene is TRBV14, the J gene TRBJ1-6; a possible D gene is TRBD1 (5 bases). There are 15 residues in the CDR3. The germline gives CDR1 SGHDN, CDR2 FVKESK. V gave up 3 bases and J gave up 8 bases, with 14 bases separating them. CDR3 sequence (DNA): TGTGCCAGCAGCCAGCGGGACCTGGGCGATTCACCCCTCCACTTT. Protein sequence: CASSQRDLGDSPLHF. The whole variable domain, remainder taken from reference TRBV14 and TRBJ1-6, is EAGVTQFPSHSVIEKGQTVTLRCDPISGHDNLYWYRRVMGKEIKFLLHFVKESKQDESGMPNNRFLAERTGGTYSTLKVQPAELEDSGVYFCASSQRDLGDSPLHFGNGTRLTVT.

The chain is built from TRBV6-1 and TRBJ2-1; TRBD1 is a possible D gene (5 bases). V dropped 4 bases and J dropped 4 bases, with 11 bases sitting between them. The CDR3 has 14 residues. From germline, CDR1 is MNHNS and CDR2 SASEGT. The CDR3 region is CASSGLTVYNEQFF. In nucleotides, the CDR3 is TGTGCCAGCAGTGGTCTGACAGTGTACAATGAGCAGTTCTTC.

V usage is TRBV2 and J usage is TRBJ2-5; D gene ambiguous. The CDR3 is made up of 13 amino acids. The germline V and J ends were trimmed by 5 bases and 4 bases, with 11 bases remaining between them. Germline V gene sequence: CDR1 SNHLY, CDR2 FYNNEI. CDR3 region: CASSPLGRETQYF. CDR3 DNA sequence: TGTGCCAGCAGTCCCCTCGGAAGAGAGACCCAGTACTTC.

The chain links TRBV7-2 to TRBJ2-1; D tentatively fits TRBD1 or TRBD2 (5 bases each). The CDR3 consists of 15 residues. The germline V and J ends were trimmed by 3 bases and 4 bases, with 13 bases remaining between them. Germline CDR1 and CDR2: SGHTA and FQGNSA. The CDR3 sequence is CASSFSGALYNEQFF. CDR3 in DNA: TGTGCCAGCAGCTTTTCCGGGGCCCTATACAATGAGCAGTTCTTC.

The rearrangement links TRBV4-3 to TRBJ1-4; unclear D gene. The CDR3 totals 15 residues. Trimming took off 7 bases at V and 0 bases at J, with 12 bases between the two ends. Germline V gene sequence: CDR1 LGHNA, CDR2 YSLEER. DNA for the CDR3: TGCGCCAGCACCCCTCAGCAGGCAACTAATGAAAAACTGTTTTTT. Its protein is CASTPQQATNEKLFF.